The 14 T cell receptor beta chains below were found in one sample sequenced in a study of vaccination effects on CD4 cells after COVID-19. For these receptors, no antigen is known. TCRdb's table, derived via immunoSEQ multiplex PCR, lists solely in-frame clones and lacks some. The sample has some 22,000 clones; roughly four fifths are singletons. ViraFEST used viral peptide pools to expand antigen-specific CD4+ T cells before sequencing. A roughly 10-day culture period preceded the isolation of CD4+ T cells. Vaccinees lacked prior SARS-CoV-2 infection and tested negative for nucleocapsid antibodies. Sequencing used CD4+ T cells from PBMCs cultured with HCoV-NL63 spike peptides, obtained before COVID-19 vaccination. These receptors all stem from a human donor who received a COVID-19 vaccine.

The V call is TRBV28, the J call TRBJ1-1; D remains ambiguous. Trimming cost V 6 bases and J 5 bases, with 10 bases left between them. Germline V gene lookup returns CDR1 MDHEN and CDR2 SYDVKM. This CDR3 contains 12 residues. This CDR3 reads CASRTPGTEAFF. CDR3 nucleotide sequence: TGTGCCAGCAGGACCCCGGGGACTGAAGCTTTCTTT. Together with reference TRBV28 and TRBJ1-1, the CDR3 gives the full variable domain: DVKVTQSSRYLVKRTGEKVFLECVQDMDHENMFWYRQDPGLGLRLIYFSYDVKMKEKGDIPEGYSVSREKKERFSLILESASTNQTSMYLCASRTPGTEAFFGQGTRLTVV.

This clone was picked up a small number of times. This chain links TRBV5-1 with TRBJ2-1, with D perhaps matching TRBD1 or TRBD2 (5 bases each). The CDR3 has 13 residues. Trimming removed 0 bases at V and 12 bases at J, with 13 bases between. Germline lookup yields CDR1 SGHRS and CDR2 YFSETQ. The DNA for the CDR3 is TGCGCCAGCAGCTTGGGTGGTGACGGGGCGCAGTTCTTC. Residues: CASSLGGDGAQFF.

This chain joins TRBV7-2 and TRBJ2-7; D ambiguous. The CDR3 sequence is 14 residues long. Looked up from germline, CDR1 is SGHTA and CDR2 is FQGNSA. Trimming shortened V by 5 bases and J by 2 bases, and 13 bases separated the two germline ends. Here the CDR3 reads CASSLGSGAYEQYF. CDR3 DNA sequence: TGTGCCAGCAGCCTAGGATCAGGCGCCTACGAGCAGTACTTC.

The rearrangement links TRBV15 to TRBJ1-2; 10 bases line up with TRBD1. The V segment lost 5 bases and the J segment 8 bases; nucleotides outside the gene matches: 5. Germline lookup yields CDR1 LNHNV and CDR2 YYDKDF (reference sequence). The CDR3 is made up of 13 amino acids. CDR3 region: CATSLGQGYGYTF. The CDR3 DNA reads as TGTGCCACCAGCCTGGGACAGGGGTACGGCTACACCTTC.

This chain joins TRBV5-4 and TRBJ2-2; perhaps TRBD2 as D (6 bases). This CDR3 contains 16 residues. Germline CDR1 is SGHNT and CDR2 is YYREEE (reference sequence). V lost 4 bases to trimming and J lost 5 bases, with 18 bases between them. The CDR3 region is CASSGVGGSGTGELFF. DNA for the CDR3: TGTGCCAGCAGCGGGGTGGGAGGATCGGGGACCGGGGAGCTGTTTTTT.

The genes are TRBV2 and TRBJ2-7; D gene unclear. The CDR3 contains 12 residues. Germline CDR1 and CDR2: SNHLY and FYNNEI. V lost 4 bases and J 0 bases, leaving 4 bases between the germline ends. The CDR3 region is CASSATSYEQYF. DNA of the CDR3: TGTGCCAGCAGTGCGACCTCCTACGAGCAGTACTTC.

This chain links TRBV7-2 with TRBJ2-7; no firm D call. Trimming took off 1 base at V and 7 bases at J, with 8 bases between the two ends. The CDR3 length is 12 residues. Germline CDR1 reads SGHTA; CDR2 reads FQGNSA. The CDR3 DNA reads TGTGCCAGCAGCTTAGATAGCCCAGAGCAGTACTTC. It is translated as CASSLDSPEQYF.

This clone has more than one count but fewer than ten. J is TRBJ1-6 and V is TRBV7-2; D is undetermined. CDR3 length equals 16 residues. CDR1 and CDR2 (germline): SGHTA, FQGNSA. V lost 1 base and J lost 7, with 14 bases in between. CDR3 coding DNA: TGTGCCAGCAGCTTAGTCCTACCAGGCGGGAATTCACCCCTCCACTTT. The encoded protein is CASSLVLPGGNSPLHF.

This clone was seen just once. The chain is built from TRBV5-1 and TRBJ2-5; the D gene could be TRBD1 or TRBD2 (6 bases each). Germline V CDR1 and CDR2: SGHRS, YFSETQ. CDR3 length equals 13 residues. V was cut by 7 bases and J by 2 bases, with 12 bases left in between. CDR3 sequence reads: CASGGGFQETQYF. The CDR3 nucleotides read TGCGCCAGCGGAGGGGGGTTTCAAGAGACCCAGTACTTC.

The chain carries TRBV29-1 and TRBJ1-1; D is undetermined. Germline CDR1 reads SQVTM; CDR2 reads ANQGSEA. Trimming pared 1 base from V and 3 bases from J, leaving 6 bases between. The CDR3 sequence is 12 residues long. The CDR3 sequence is CSVEGLDTEAFF. The CDR3 DNA reads TGCAGCGTTGAAGGGTTGGACACTGAAGCTTTCTTT.

The chain links TRBV6-1 to TRBJ1-5; D call uncertain. CDR1 is MNHNS and CDR2 is SASEGT in the germline V gene. The CDR3 consists of 11 residues. V lost 1 base and J 11 bases, leaving 6 bases between the germline ends. DNA for the CDR3: TGTGCCAGCAGTGAAGAGGCAGCCCAGCATTTT. Its protein product is CASSEEAAQHF.

The V gene is TRBV29-1, the J gene TRBJ2-1; D might be TRBD1 or TRBD2, each matching 5 bases. This CDR3 has 14 amino acids. Germline values: CDR1 SQVTM, CDR2 ANQGSEA. V lost 6 bases and J 5 bases, leaving 17 bases between the germline ends. The CDR3 here is CSVATGTTNNEQFF. Written as DNA, the CDR3 is TGCAGCGTCGCAACCGGGACGACTAACAATGAGCAGTTCTTC.

The genes are TRBV3-1 (or the pseudogene TRBV3-2) and TRBJ2-5; D is undetermined. The CDR3 has 14 residues. Germline CDR1 LGHDT, CDR2 YNNKEL (reference sequence). The germline V and J ends were trimmed by 3 bases and 2 bases, with 10 bases remaining between them. The CDR3 reads CASSHLDLQETQYF. The CDR3 nucleotides are TGTGCCAGCAGCCACCTAGACCTTCAAGAGACCCAGTACTTC.

The V call is TRBV3-1 (or the pseudogene TRBV3-2), the J call TRBJ2-1; TRBD2 might be the D (6 bases). This CDR3 spans 15 amino acids. V was cut by 4 bases and J by 4 bases, with 14 bases left in between. CDR1 LGHDT and CDR2 YNNKEL come from the germline V gene (reference sequence). CDR3 sequence (DNA): TGTGCCAGCAGCCCTCGTTTAGCGGTGTACAATGAGCAGTTCTTC. Translation: CASSPRLAVYNEQFF.